The 9 T cell receptor beta chains below come from one sample, sequenced in a study of CD4 T cells in relation to SARS-CoV-2 and coronaviruses. Their specific antigens are unknown. Repertoires were generated with immunoSEQ multiplex PCR, while TCRdb's copy carries only in-frame clones and drops some. The data hold about 18,000 clones, with 70% to 80% observed a single time. Before the COVID-19 pandemic, during about 2010-2018, CD4+ T cells were taken from unexposed donors. Isolation of CD4+ T cells took place after less than 13 days in culture. Input material: CD4+ T cells from PBMCs, cultured in vitro. The source of these receptors is a human donor in good health.

This clone was seen only a few times. The V gene is TRBV5-4, the J gene TRBJ1-2, with D perhaps matching TRBD1 (5 bases). Trimming shortened V by 5 bases and J by 4 bases, and 21 bases separated the two germline ends. Germline V CDR1 and CDR2: SGHNT, YYREEE (reference sequence). The CDR3 extends over 16 amino acids. This CDR3 reads CASRTDPLGHSYGYTF. The CDR3 coding sequence is TGTGCCAGCAGAACGGACCCCCTCGGACACTCCTATGGCTACACCTTC.

The chain combines TRBV29-1 with TRBJ2-7; 12 nucleotides match TRBD2. This CDR3 spans 15 amino acids. Germline lookup yields CDR1 SQVTM and CDR2 ANQGSEA. The trim removed 1 base at V and 6 bases at J, leaving 7 bases unmatched. The DNA of the CDR3 is TGCAGCGTTGAAGCAGCTAGCGGGAGGGCCCTCGAGCAGTACTTC. Protein: CSVEAASGRALEQYF.

The rearrangement joins TRBV7-8 to TRBJ1-5, with D hard to call. Germline CDR1 is SGHVS and CDR2 is FQNEAQ. With 1 base removed from V and 0 bases from J, the gap between germline ends came to 7 bases. This CDR3 comprises 15 residues. The CDR3, as DNA: TGTGCCAGCAGCTTAGACAGAGATAGCAATCAGCCCCAGCATTTT. Protein: CASSLDRDSNQPQHF.

The V and J genes are TRBV6-5 and TRBJ2-5; D is unresolved. Germline CDR1 MNHEY, CDR2 SVGAGI. V lost 5 bases and J lost 2, with 15 bases in between. This CDR3 has 15 amino acids. CDR3 amino acids: CASSRVPGPQETQYF. The DNA for the CDR3 is TGTGCCAGCAGTAGGGTTCCGGGCCCGCAAGAGACCCAGTACTTC.

This sequence joins TRBV3-1 (or the pseudogene TRBV3-2) and TRBJ2-7; maybe TRBD2 (6 bases). Germline lookup yields CDR1 LGHDT and CDR2 YNNKEL (reference sequence). The CDR3 is 17 amino acids. Trimming shortened V by 4 bases and J by 5 bases, and 24 bases separated the two germline ends. The CDR3: CASSPRLVGDGSHEQYF. CDR3 DNA sequence: TGTGCCAGCAGCCCTCGACTAGTAGGGGATGGGAGCCACGAGCAGTACTTC.

The chain links TRBV19 to TRBJ1-2; a weak D match, TRBD1 (5 bases). V was trimmed by 7 bases and J by 8 bases, leaving 17 bases between them. Per germline, CDR1 LNHDA and CDR2 SQIVND (reference sequence). This CDR3 is built from 13 residues. CDR3 loop: CASNTPGGGGYTF. The CDR3 DNA sequence: TGTGCCAGTAATACCCCCGGGGGAGGAGGCTACACCTTC.

V is TRBV2 and J is TRBJ1-1, with a weak D call TRBD1 (6 bases). CDR3 length equals 13 residues. The germline CDR1 and CDR2 sequences are SNHLY and FYNNEI. V dropped 9 bases and J dropped 2 bases, with 13 bases sitting between them. For the CDR3, the DNA is TGTGCCAGTCCGAGGGGGGCAAACACTGAAGCTTTCTTT. Encoded protein: CASPRGANTEAFF.

V gene TRBV3-1 (or the pseudogene TRBV3-2) combines with J gene TRBJ2-3; the D is unclear. Looked up from germline, CDR1 is LGHDT and CDR2 is YNNKEL (reference sequence). The CDR3 covers 14 residues. With 4 bases removed from V and 0 bases from J, the gap between germline ends came to 8 bases. The CDR3 nucleotides are TGTGCCAGCAGCCGGGGTGCTAGCACAGATACGCAGTATTTT. Encoded protein: CASSRGASTDTQYF.

The chain carries TRBV9 and TRBJ2-7; D is uncertain. The V end lost 0 bases, the J end lost 5 bases, and 12 bases lay between the germline ends. The CDR3 consists of 14 residues. Germline lookup yields CDR1 SGDLS and CDR2 YYNGEE. CDR3: CASSVGPSLNEQYF. Written as DNA, the CDR3 is TGTGCCAGCAGCGTAGGGCCTTCTTTGAACGAGCAGTACTTC.